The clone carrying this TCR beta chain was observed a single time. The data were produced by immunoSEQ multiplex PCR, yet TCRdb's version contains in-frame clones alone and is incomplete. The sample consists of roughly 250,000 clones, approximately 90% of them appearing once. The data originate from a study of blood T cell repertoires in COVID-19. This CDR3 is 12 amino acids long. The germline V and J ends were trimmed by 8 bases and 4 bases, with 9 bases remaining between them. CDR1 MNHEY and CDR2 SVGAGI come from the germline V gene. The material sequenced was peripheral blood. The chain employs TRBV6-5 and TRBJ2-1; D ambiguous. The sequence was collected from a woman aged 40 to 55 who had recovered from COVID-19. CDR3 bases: TGTGCCAGCGGCCCGCCATACAATGAGCAGTTCTTC. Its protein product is CASGPPYNEQFF.